This T cell receptor (beta chain) was identified in a study of T cell repertoires in cytomegalovirus infection. For the study at large: HLA-C-restricted CMV epitopes, recently identified, and well-studied HLA-B-restricted ones were used by the study. It can be stated that public TCR beta signatures indicated CMV infection as well as a matching HLA type.

As concerns this clonotype: The antigen is undetermined.

CDR3 length: 15 residues. Germline V gene data show CDR1 as DFQATT and CDR2 as SNEGSKA (reference sequence). The J segment lost 7 bases and the V segment lost 3 bases, leaving 9 bases of the junction unmatched. Study-wide results and caveats: HLA-C-restricted CMV-specific TCR beta clonotypes prevailed in the ex vivo response. Carriers of CMV plus the relevant HLA were identified by cumulative public TCR beta family frequency.

Each CDR3 protein is one row after TCRdb ran MiXCR on the reads. The sample shows approximately 300,000 distinct CDR3 sequences, almost 30% of them seen only once. This clonotype was obtained from a human donor in good health (CMV status not recorded). Some clones in this sample may be carry-over from other donors' samples. The starting material was cultured PBMCs, obtained from culture after CMV antigen stimulation. The V call is TRBV20-1, the J call TRBJ1-6, with 7 bases identical to TRBD1. CDR3 in amino acids: CSARGGGTVNSPLHF. DNA for the CDR3: TGCAGTGCTAGGGGGGGGGGGACAGTCAATTCACCCCTCCACTTT.